These 22 T cell receptor beta chains came from one sample sequenced in a study of glioma-infiltrating T cells. Amplification of TCR alpha and beta CDR3 regions from RNA used iRepertoire nested multiplex PCR. Via MiXCR, TCRdb re-called the multiplex PCR reads, giving one row per CDR3 protein. This table has over 120,000 distinct CDR3 sequences, around 42% appearing once. Material: glioma tissue, nonneoplastic brain tissue, or PBMCs (not recorded which). The receptors here all came from a human donor with low-grade glioma or glioblastoma, undergoing nonglioma brain surgery, or in good health (not recorded which).

This clonotype showed up many times. The J gene is TRBJ2-1, the V gene TRBV25-1, with D perhaps TRBD1 or TRBD2 (6 bases each). The CDR3 consists of 15 residues. The germline V gene has CDR1 MGHDK and CDR2 SYGVNS. The CDR3 is CASFEGGRGFNEQFF. In DNA, the CDR3 is TGTGCGAGTTTTGAGGGGGGACGAGGATTCAATGAGCAGTTCTTC.

The gene calls are TRBV28 and TRBJ2-7; D is unclear. This CDR3 spans 12 amino acids. Trimming stripped 5 bases from V and 3 bases from J, with 8 bases between. Germline CDR1 is MDHEN and CDR2 is SYDVKM. The chain's CDR3 is CASSPLGYEQYF. The CDR3 DNA follows: TGTGCCAGCAGTCCCCTCGGCTACGAGCAGTACTTC.

This chain joins TRBV4-1 and TRBJ2-5, with D possibly matching TRBD1 (6 bases). V dropped 1 base and J dropped 1 base, with 13 bases sitting between them. Germline-derived CDR1 and CDR2 are MGHRA and YSYEKL. There are 16 residues in the CDR3. This CDR3 reads CASSQGRTGTQETQYF. In nucleotides, the CDR3 is TGCGCCAGCAGCCAAGGACGAACAGGGACCCAAGAGACCCAGTACTTC.

The rearrangement uses TRBV29-1 and TRBJ1-3; the D is unclear. Germline CDR1 SQVTM, CDR2 ANQGSEA. Between the trimmed V and J ends, which lost 4 bases and 0 bases, there was a span of 7 bases. This CDR3 region has 13 residues. CDR3 residues: CSVGTGSGNTIYF. The CDR3 DNA reads TGCAGCGTTGGGACGGGCTCTGGAAACACCATATATTTT. The full variable domain, its missing parts supplied by reference TRBV29-1 and TRBJ1-3, is SAVISQKPSRDICQRGTSLTIQCQVDSQVTMMFWYRQQPGQSLTLIATANQGSEATYESGFVIDKFPISRPNLTFSTLTVSNMSPEDSSIYLCSVGTGSGNTIYFGEGSWLTVV.

V is TRBV6-1 and J is TRBJ2-1; 8 bases align to TRBD2. The junction had 3 bases not matched to a gene; V was cut back by 6 bases and J by 5 bases. This CDR3 has 13 residues. Germline V gene lookup returns CDR1 MNHNS and CDR2 SASEGT. CDR3 coding DNA: TGTGCCAGCAGGAGCGGGGGAAACAATGAGCAGTTCTTC. Its protein is CASRSGGNNEQFF.

This clonotype turned up a few times. J is TRBJ2-7 and V is TRBV20-1; 14 nucleotides line up with TRBD2. The CDR3 length is 16 residues. The V segment lost 6 bases and the J segment 0 bases; nucleotides outside the gene matches: 7. Germline V gene lookup returns CDR1 DFQATT and CDR2 SNEGSKA (reference sequence). The CDR3 sequence is CSAHGTSGSLSYEQYF. As DNA, the CDR3 is TGCAGTGCGCACGGGACTAGCGGGAGCCTCTCCTACGAGCAGTACTTC.

Comments on this clonotype: Relative to the germline gene, one junction end is altered; a read error may explain this. The CDR3, as DNA: TGCAGCGTTGTGTTAGGCGGGAGGGCCGACTTC. It specifies CSVVLGGRADF. V usage is TRBV20-1 and J usage is TRBJ2-1; 9 bases are shared with TRBD2. This CDR3 comprises 11 residues. Per the germline V gene, CDR1 is DFQATT and CDR2 is SNEGSKA (reference sequence).

V and J are TRBV7-2 and TRBJ1-1; D possibly corresponds to TRBD1 (6 bases). V was trimmed by 1 base and J by 2 bases, leaving 11 bases between them. CDR1 is SGHTA and CDR2 is FQGNSA in the germline V gene. This CDR3 has 15 amino acids. As DNA, the CDR3 is TGTGCCAGCAGCTTAGGGGGGGCAATTAACACTGAAGCTTTCTTT. The encoded protein is CASSLGGAINTEAFF.

In regard to this clonotype: A junction boundary mismatches the germline segment, possibly from a read error. The chain uses TRBV28 and TRBJ2-6; a weak D match, TRBD1 (5 bases). The CDR3 is 15 amino acids. Germline CDR1 and CDR2: MDHEN and SYDVKM. The DNA for the CDR3 is TGTGCCAGCAGTATCAGAGCATCTGGGGCCAGCGTCCTGACTTTC. This gives the protein CASSIRASGASVLTF.

The sample holds a few counts of this clonotype. The chain recombines TRBV27 with TRBJ1-2; D remains ambiguous. The germline V and J ends were trimmed by 3 bases and 8 bases, with 13 bases remaining between them. The V gene's germline CDR1 is MNHEY and CDR2 SMNVEV (reference sequence). This CDR3 region has 13 residues. CDR3 bases: TGTGCCAGCAGTTTGAGGGCGCTGGGGGGCTACACCTTC. Encoded protein: CASSLRALGGYTF.

A few counts support this clonotype. V and J are TRBV28 and TRBJ2-3, with 7 bases that match TRBD1. Losses at the gene ends were 6 bases for V and 6 bases for J; bases not matched to a gene: 9. Germline CDR1 reads MDHEN; CDR2 reads SYDVKM. CDR3 length: 14 amino acids. DNA for the CDR3: TGTGCCAGCAGCTGGGGACAGCAAAGCGATACGCAGTATTTT. It specifies CASSWGQQSDTQYF.

The J gene is TRBJ2-5, the V gene TRBV10-3; tentatively, D is TRBD1 or TRBD2 (5 bases each). V was shortened by 5 bases and J by 1 base, with 8 bases between the two germline ends. The CDR3 is 13 amino acids. Germline CDR1 is ENHRY and CDR2 is SYGVKD. CDR3 DNA: TGTGCCATCAGTACCGGGACCCAAGAGACCCAGTACTTC. Protein: CAISTGTQETQYF.

The V and J genes are TRBV6-2 or TRBV6-3 and TRBJ2-6; D perhaps matches TRBD1 (5 bases). The V end was cut by 4 bases, the J end by 1 base, with 11 bases between. The CDR3 extends over 16 amino acids. Germline loops: CDR1 MNHEY, CDR2 SVGEGT. Here the CDR3 reads CASSSDRLSGANVLTF. The CDR3 DNA follows: TGTGCCAGCAGTTCCGACAGACTGTCTGGGGCCAACGTCCTGACTTTC.

V usage is TRBV7-2 and J usage is TRBJ2-3; 7 bases agree with TRBD2. Germline CDR1 is SGHTA and CDR2 is FQGNSA. This CDR3 has 14 amino acids. The V segment lost 1 base and the J segment 4 bases; nucleotides outside the gene matches: 2. The CDR3 sequence: CASSLGLAADTQYF. As DNA, the CDR3 is TGTGCCAGCAGCTTAGGGCTAGCGGCAGATACGCAGTATTTT.

There are many counts of this clonotype. The chain links TRBV6-1 to TRBJ1-1; D is ambiguous. The CDR3 sequence is 12 residues long. The V gene's germline CDR1 is MNHNS and CDR2 SASEGT. With 6 bases removed from V and 1 base from J, the gap between germline ends came to 6 bases. The CDR3 DNA is TGTGCCAGCAGGGACGAGAACACTGAAGCTTTCTTT. Translating it yields CASRDENTEAFF.

This clonotype was counted only a few times. The CDR3 DNA sequence: TGCAGTGCCACCGGGACGGCTAATTCACCCCTCCACTTT. This translates into CSATGTANSPLHF. This chain connects TRBV20-1 to TRBJ1-6; tentative D call: TRBD1 (5 bases). In germline, CDR1 is DFQATT, CDR2 SNEGSKA (reference sequence). Trimming took 6 bases from V and 6 from J, leaving 12 bases between them. The CDR3 runs 13 residues.

The chain recombines TRBV4-1 with TRBJ2-1, with 13 bases aligning to TRBD2. The V and J ends lost 8 bases and 5 bases, in that order; junction bases with no gene match: 9. Germline values: CDR1 MGHRA, CDR2 YSYEKL. This CDR3 comprises 16 residues. CDR3 nucleotide sequence: TGCGCCAGCCGGAAGACTAGCGGGAGGAAACACAATGAGCAGTTCTTC. Its protein is CASRKTSGRKHNEQFF.

The CDR3 spells CASSQQALSTDTQYF. DNA for the CDR3: TGCGCCAGCAGCCAACAGGCCCTTAGCACAGATACGCAGTATTTT. The chain employs TRBV4-1 and TRBJ2-3; no reliable D call. Trimming shortened V by 2 bases and J by 0 bases, and 9 bases separated the two germline ends. CDR1 and CDR2 from the germline V gene are MGHRA and YSYEKL. The CDR3 is made up of 15 amino acids.

In this sample, this clonotype turned up a few times. The V gene is TRBV5-6, the J gene TRBJ2-1; D is uncertain. The CDR3 is 11 residues long. Trimming left V 2 bases short and J 9 bases short, with 6 bases between. CDR1 is SGHDT and CDR2 is YYEEEE in the germline V gene. The CDR3 protein is CASSLWGEQFF. In DNA, the CDR3 is TGTGCCAGCAGCTTATGGGGTGAGCAGTTCTTC.

This clonotype appeared a few times. The CDR3 sequence is CSIRALQINTEAFF. CDR3 nucleotide sequence: TGCAGCATTAGAGCTTTACAGATTAACACTGAAGCTTTCTTT. This chain links TRBV20-1 with TRBJ1-1; D remains unclear. The CDR3 spans 14 residues. Germline CDR1 DFQATT, CDR2 SNEGSKA (reference sequence).

Regarding this clonotype: Because the CDR3 is missing its conserved closing phenylalanine or tryptophan, this is likely a read error. V usage is TRBV7-6 and J usage is TRBJ2-7, with 8 bases fitting TRBD1. The CDR3 consists of 13 residues. J lost 3 bases, V lost 7 bases, and 5 bases had no gene match. CDR1 is SGHVS and CDR2 is FNYEAQ in the germline V gene. The CDR3 sequence: CASTQGASYEQYL. For the CDR3, the DNA is TGTGCCAGCACGCAGGGGGCTAGCTACGAGCAGTACTTA.

A few counts support this clonotype. The V call is TRBV27, the J call TRBJ1-5; 9 positions match TRBD1. V trimming: 5 bases; J trimming: 4 bases; junction bases outside the gene matches: 9. The CDR3 is 16 amino acids. CDR1 and CDR2 from the germline V gene are MNHEY and SMNVEV (reference sequence). CDR3 bases: TGTGCCAGCAGTCCCTCGACCGGGACAGGGAATCAGCCCCAGCATTTT. Translation gives CASSPSTGTGNQPQHF.